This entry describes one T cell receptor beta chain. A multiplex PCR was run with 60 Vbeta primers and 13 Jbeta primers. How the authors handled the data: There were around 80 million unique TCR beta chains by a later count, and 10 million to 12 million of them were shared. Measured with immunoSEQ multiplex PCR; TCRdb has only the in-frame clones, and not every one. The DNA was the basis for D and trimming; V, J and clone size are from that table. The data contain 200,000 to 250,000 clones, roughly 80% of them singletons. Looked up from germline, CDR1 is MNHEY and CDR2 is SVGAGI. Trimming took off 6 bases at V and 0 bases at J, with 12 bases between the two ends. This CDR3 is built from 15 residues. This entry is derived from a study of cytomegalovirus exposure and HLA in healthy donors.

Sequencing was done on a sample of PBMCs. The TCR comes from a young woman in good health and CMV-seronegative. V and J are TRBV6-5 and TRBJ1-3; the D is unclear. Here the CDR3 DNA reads TGTGCCAGCAGCTCCTACCCCCTCTCTGGAAACACCATATATTTT. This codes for CASSSYPLSGNTIYF.